The 25 T cell receptor beta chains listed next were all sequenced from one sample in a study of T cells in localized non-small cell lung cancer. Assay: immunoSEQ multiplex PCR; the TCRdb copy retains only in-frame clones and omits some. The data show roughly 29,000 clones, roughly four fifths seen once. Sequenced material: peripheral blood mononuclear cells, taken before any cancer treatment. Receptors originate from a man between 40 and 70 years old with stage III lung adenocarcinoma.

The J gene is TRBJ1-5, the V gene TRBV13; tentative D call: TRBD1 (6 bases). The germline gives CDR1 PRHDT, CDR2 FYEKMQ (reference sequence). V was shortened by 4 bases and J by 7 bases, with 11 bases between the two germline ends. This CDR3 has 13 residues. The CDR3 coding sequence is TGTGCCAGCAGCTACCGACAGGTGCAGCCCCAGCATTTT. It is translated as CASSYRQVQPQHF.

The rearrangement joins TRBV18 to TRBJ2-3; no definite D call. CDR1 and CDR2 (germline): KGHSH, LQKENI. The CDR3 length is 17 residues. Trimming took off 3 bases at V and 2 bases at J, with 18 bases between the two ends. The CDR3 region is CASSPLLRNTLTDTQYF. The CDR3 region has the DNA TGTGCCAGCTCACCCCTTCTCCGGAATACACTCACAGATACGCAGTATTTT.

Only one count was recorded for this clone. The chain is built from TRBV9 and TRBJ2-5; D possibly corresponds to TRBD2 (6 bases). The CDR3 runs 15 residues. Trimming stripped 0 bases from V and 4 bases from J, with 13 bases between. In germline, CDR1 is SGDLS, CDR2 YYNGEE. The DNA of the CDR3 is TGTGCCAGCAGCGTAGCCCCCGGGAGTGGAGAGACCCAGTACTTC. This sequence encodes CASSVAPGSGETQYF.

The J gene is TRBJ2-1, the V gene TRBV6-6; D uncertain. Germline loops: CDR1 MNHNY, CDR2 SVGAGI (reference sequence). Trimming removed 2 bases from V and 6 bases from J, with 5 bases in between. CDR3 length: 12 residues. The CDR3 DNA sequence: TGTGCCAGCAGTTACCAAATCAATGAGCAGTTCTTC. It is translated as CASSYQINEQFF.

The table lists this clone with a count of one. The chain couples TRBV19 to TRBJ1-1; no firm D call. V lost 5 bases and J 0 bases, leaving 7 bases between the germline ends. CDR1 LNHDA and CDR2 SQIVND come from the germline V gene (reference sequence). CDR3 size: 13 residues. In nucleotides, the CDR3 is TGTGCCAGTAGTCGGGGAATGAACACTGAAGCTTTCTTT. It codes for CASSRGMNTEAFF.

This clone was seen a single time. The rearrangement links TRBV2 to TRBJ2-1; 7 nucleotides line up with TRBD2. V was clipped by 9 bases and J by 4 bases; unmatched bases: 0. Germline loops: CDR1 SNHLY, CDR2 FYNNEI. The CDR3 consists of 11 residues. The CDR3 sequence: CASSGYNEQFF. The CDR3 bases are TGTGCCAGTAGCGGGTACAATGAGCAGTTCTTC.

The rearrangement links TRBV19 to TRBJ2-1; a weak D match, TRBD2 (5 bases). Germline loops: CDR1 LNHDA, CDR2 SQIVND (reference sequence). V was trimmed by 5 bases and J by 8 bases, leaving 16 bases between them. This CDR3 has 14 residues. For the CDR3, the DNA is TGTGCCAGTAGTCCTACGGGGATTCCCCATGAGCAGTTCTTC. Translated, it gives CASSPTGIPHEQFF. Full variable domain (rest looked up from reference TRBV19 and TRBJ2-1): DGGITQSPKYLFRKEGQNVTLSCEQNLNHDAMYWYRQDPGQGLRLIYYSQIVNDFQKGDIAEGYSVSREKKESFPLTVTSAQKNPTAFYLCASSPTGIPHEQFFGPGTRLTVL.

The chain carries TRBV5-6 and TRBJ1-1; 10 bases map to TRBD1. The CDR3 spans 13 residues. V gave up 4 bases and J gave up 11 bases; unmatched junction bases: 8. The germline V gene has CDR1 SGHDT and CDR2 YYEEEE. CDR3 protein: CASSRDRGSGAFF. CDR3 coding DNA: TGTGCCAGCAGCCGGGACAGGGGCTCTGGGGCTTTCTTT.

J is TRBJ1-3 and V is TRBV10-1; no clear D gene. V lost 4 bases to trimming and J lost 0 bases, with 10 bases between them. Germline CDR1 WNHNN, CDR2 SYGVQD (reference sequence). There are 15 residues in the CDR3. CDR3 amino acids: CASSVADYSGNTIYF. CDR3 sequence (DNA): TGCGCCAGCAGTGTGGCGGACTACTCTGGAAACACCATATATTTT.

The J gene is TRBJ2-1, the V gene TRBV2; TRBD1 aligns across 8 bases. Germline CDR1 reads SNHLY; CDR2 reads FYNNEI. V trimming: 7 bases; J trimming: 7 bases; junction bases outside the gene matches: 6. This CDR3 is 13 amino acids long. The CDR3 DNA is TGTGCCAGCAACCGGGACAGGAAAAATGAGCAGTTCTTC. It translates to CASNRDRKNEQFF.

The chain recombines TRBV10-3 with TRBJ2-3; D tentatively fits TRBD1 or TRBD2 (6 bases each). The CDR3 covers 17 residues. Germline assignment: CDR1 ENHRY and CDR2 SYGVKD. Trimming pared 1 base from V and 6 bases from J, leaving 20 bases between. Here the CDR3 DNA reads TGTGCCATCAGTGAGTTCCCCGCGGGGACACCCGATGATACGCAGTATTTT. It encodes CAISEFPAGTPDDTQYF.

The count of this clone is one. V usage is TRBV11-2 and J usage is TRBJ1-3, with TRBD1 as a possible D gene (5 bases). The CDR3 runs 13 residues. The germline V gene encodes CDR1 SGHAT and CDR2 FQNNGV. V was shortened by 2 bases and J by 11 bases, with 13 bases between the two germline ends. For the CDR3, the DNA is TGTGCCAGCAGCTTATCGAGGGGCAGCCCCATATATTTT. Its protein is CASSLSRGSPIYF. The full variable domain, completed using reference TRBV11-2 and TRBJ1-3, is EAGVAQSPRYKIIEKRQSVAFWCNPISGHATLYWYQQILGQGPKLLIQFQNNGVVDDSQLPKDRFSAERLKGVDSTLKIQPAKLEDSAVYLCASSLSRGSPIYFGEGSWLTVV.

As regards this clone: The sample carries other DNA sequences with the same CDR3. V usage is TRBV6-5 and J usage is TRBJ1-6; possible D gene TRBD1, 5 bases. V shed 6 bases and J shed 1 base, with 10 bases lying between them. Germline V gives CDR1 MNHEY, CDR2 SVGAGI. The CDR3 is 15 amino acids. As DNA, the CDR3 is TGTGCCAGCAGAAGGAGGGGATCCTATAATTCACCCCTCCACTTT. It specifies CASRRRGSYNSPLHF.

This chain joins TRBV19 and TRBJ2-1, with D possibly TRBD2 on 6 matching bases. Trimming left V 2 bases short and J 5 bases short, with 10 bases between. The CDR3 spans 14 residues. CDR1 is LNHDA and CDR2 is SQIVND in the germline V gene (reference sequence). CDR3 bases: TGTGCCAGTAGTATACACGGGGGACACAATGAGCAGTTCTTC. Its protein product is CASSIHGGHNEQFF.

V is TRBV6-1 and J is TRBJ1-2, with 9 bases matching TRBD1. After removal of 6 bases from V and 5 bases from J, the junction contained 4 bases not matched to a gene. Germline V CDR1 and CDR2: MNHNS, SASEGT. CDR3 length: 13 amino acids. Here the CDR3 DNA reads TGTGCCAGCAGCTTCGGGACAGGGTATGGCTACACCTTC. This translates into CASSFGTGYGYTF.

This clone was picked up one time. The chain employs TRBV4-1 and TRBJ1-2; D not certain. V dropped 2 bases and J dropped 4 bases, with 11 bases sitting between them. CDR3 length: 14 residues. Germline values: CDR1 MGHRA, CDR2 YSYEKL. CDR3 residues: CASSQPDRSYGYTF. The CDR3 coding sequence is TGCGCCAGCAGCCAACCGGACCGGTCCTATGGCTACACCTTC.

V and J are TRBV4-2 and TRBJ1-6; perhaps TRBD1 as D (6 bases). The V end was cut by 3 bases, the J end by 10 bases, with 16 bases between. The germline V gene encodes CDR1 LGHNA and CDR2 YNFKEQ. This CDR3 region has 15 residues. CDR3 residues: CASSHPGGLKSPLHF. The CDR3 DNA sequence: TGTGCCAGCAGCCACCCTGGGGGGCTAAAGTCACCCCTCCACTTT.

This chain links TRBV9 with TRBJ2-3; possibly TRBD1 or TRBD2 for D (5 bases each). Germline CDR1 reads SGDLS; CDR2 reads YYNGEE. Trimming took off 2 bases at V and 0 bases at J, with 7 bases between the two ends. This CDR3 is built from 14 residues. CDR3 in amino acids: CASSVGASTDTQYF. As DNA, the CDR3 is TGTGCCAGCAGCGTCGGGGCAAGCACAGATACGCAGTATTTT.

The rearrangement links TRBV6-5 to TRBJ1-1, with 7 positions matching TRBD1. Germline V gives CDR1 MNHEY, CDR2 SVGAGI. The CDR3 covers 15 residues. With 6 bases clipped from V and 1 base from J, the junction kept 8 bases outside the gene matches. CDR3 in DNA: TGTGCCAGCAGCACTTCCGGGACAGCGAACACTGAAGCTTTCTTT. Its translation: CASSTSGTANTEAFF.

The rearrangement joins TRBV7-2 to TRBJ2-3; 8 bases map to TRBD2. CDR1 is SGHTA, CDR2 FQGNSA, per germline. Trimming removed 2 bases from V and 1 base from J; junction bases left unmatched: 5. The CDR3 spans 16 residues. DNA of the CDR3: TGTGCCAGCAGCTTATGGGGTAGCGGGGGCACAGATACGCAGTATTTT. It codes for CASSLWGSGGTDTQYF.

The rearrangement links TRBV27 to TRBJ1-5; no definite D call. The CDR3 loop spans 12 amino acids. Germline CDR1 and CDR2: MNHEY and SMNVEV (reference sequence). The V gene lost 6 bases and the J gene lost 5 bases, with 8 bases spanning the gap. The CDR3 nucleotides read TGTGCCAGCAGCTTTCGGGATCAGCCCCAGCATTTT. Translated: CASSFRDQPQHF.

J is TRBJ2-3 and V is TRBV7-9; D gene ambiguous. The CDR3 spans 12 residues. Per germline, CDR1 SEHNR and CDR2 FQNEAQ (reference sequence). Trimming removed 6 bases at V and 6 bases at J, with 10 bases between. The CDR3 is CASSSPGDTQYF. The CDR3 DNA follows: TGTGCCAGCAGTTCACCCGGCGATACGCAGTATTTT.

In its sample, this clone was seen once. This chain links TRBV23-1 with TRBJ2-1, with D possibly TRBD2 on 6 matching bases. TRBV23-1 is noted as an ORF with a role that remains uncertain. Trimming stripped 8 bases from V and 7 bases from J, with 21 bases between. The CDR3 spans 15 residues. The CDR3 DNA is TGCGCCAGCTCGGGATCACGGGAGAGGCGGAATGAGCAGTTCTTC. This translates into CASSGSRERRNEQFF.

This clone was seen just once. V usage is TRBV28 and J usage is TRBJ1-1, with D maybe TRBD1 (6 bases). CDR1 and CDR2 (germline): MDHEN, SYDVKM. The CDR3 has 16 amino acids. The V end was cut by 1 base, the J end by 4 bases, with 16 bases between. The CDR3 nucleotides are TGTGCCAGCAGTTTATTATTATCAGGGGAGGTCACTGAAGCTTTCTTT. This encodes CASSLLLSGEVTEAFF.

The gene calls are TRBV2 and TRBJ1-6; the D gene is possibly TRBD1 (5 bases). The germline gives CDR1 SNHLY, CDR2 FYNNEI. Trimming took off 6 bases at V and 8 bases at J, with 11 bases between the two ends. CDR3 size: 13 residues. For the CDR3, the DNA is TGTGCCAGCAGCGATGCGGGGGATTCACCCCTCCACTTT. Protein product: CASSDAGDSPLHF.